The clone carrying this T cell receptor beta chain was found many times. The sample is drawn from a study of identical twins. MiXCR, applied by TCRdb to the 5' RACE reads, yields one record per CDR3 protein. Among under 900,000 distinct CDR3 sequences listed, roughly an eighth were seen once. The CDR3 spans 15 residues. J lost 3 bases, V lost 8 bases, and 10 bases had no gene match. Germline V lookup: CDR1 SEHNR, CDR2 FQNEAQ (reference sequence). The same data also went into a second study, on yellow fever vaccine responses in identical twins.

Sequencing used PBMCs. This TCR derives from a woman between 18 and 29 years old in good health. The rearrangement links TRBV7-9 to TRBJ2-3; 8 bases agree with TRBD2. The CDR3 sequence: CASAAGLDSTDTQYF. As DNA, the CDR3 is TGTGCCAGCGCAGCGGGACTAGACTCAACAGATACGCAGTATTTT.